This T cell receptor beta chain was recorded in a study of Ad26.COV2.S vaccination and SARS-CoV-2 variants. Clones were sequenced by immunoSEQ multiplex PCR, and TCRdb holds only the in-frame ones, with some missing. Among 450,000 to 550,000 clones, 80% to 90% were seen once, and the ten largest hold over 1.5%. J was trimmed by 3 bases and V by 4 bases; bases with no gene match: 7. Germline V gene lookup returns CDR1 KGHSH and CDR2 LQKENI. This CDR3 is built from 16 residues. Regarding treatment: roughly 20 received Ad26.COV2.S at low or high dose, single or two shots; roughly five received placebo; per-sample allocation not given. Each sample was drawn 63 days after the first injection (of vaccine or placebo).

This chain uses TRBV18 with TRBJ2-1, with TRBD1 matching 9 bases. The sequence came from a person aged 18-60 years who received the Ad26.COV2.S COVID-19 vaccine or a placebo. Sequenced material: peripheral blood, taken in a trial of Ad26.COV2.S vaccine versus placebo. DNA for the CDR3: TGTGCCAGCTCACTGACCGGGACAGGGCTCTACAATGAGCAGTTCTTC. This gives the protein CASSLTGTGLYNEQFF.